These 10 T cell receptor beta chains were all obtained from the same sample, sequenced in a study of cytomegalovirus exposure and HLA in healthy donors. With 60 Vbeta and 13 Jbeta primers, the PCR was carried out. Sequencing used immunoSEQ multiplex PCR; TCRdb keeps in-frame clones, though not all of them. The sample lists 150,000 to 200,000 clones; around 77% were seen once. The material sequenced was PBMCs. These receptors were collected from a young man in good health and CMV-seronegative.

The sample holds a few counts of this clone. This rearrangement joins TRBV10-3 to TRBJ1-3; the D gene is possibly TRBD1 (6 bases). The CDR3 extends over 15 amino acids. V was trimmed by 2 bases and J by 16 bases, leaving 24 bases between them. Germline lookup yields CDR1 ENHRY and CDR2 SYGVKD. CDR3: CAISEAGEKYFPSYF. In DNA, the CDR3 is TGTGCCATCAGTGAGGCAGGGGAAAAATACTTCCCTTCGTATTTT.

This chain uses TRBV9 with TRBJ2-3, with 10 nucleotides matching TRBD1. The V gene's germline CDR1 is SGDLS and CDR2 YYNGEE. J was trimmed by 3 bases and V by 3 bases; bases with no gene match: 10. This CDR3 contains 17 residues. The CDR3 sequence is CASSAHLGGQGTDTQYF. The CDR3 DNA reads TGTGCCAGCAGCGCTCATTTAGGGGGACAGGGGACAGATACGCAGTATTTT. Together with reference TRBV9 and TRBJ2-3, the CDR3 gives the full variable domain: DSGVTQTPKHLITATGQRVTLRCSPRSGDLSVYWYQQSLDQGLQFLIQYYNGEERAKGNILERFSAQQFPDLHSELNLSSLELGDSALYFCASSAHLGGQGTDTQYFGPGTRLTVL.

A note on this clone: Sequence at one end of the junction differs from germline and may be a read error. This same CDR3 is encoded by further DNA sequences in the sample. This chain uses TRBV6-5 with TRBJ1-2, with 9 positions matching TRBD1. Germline V gene data show CDR1 as MNHEY and CDR2 as SVGAGI. CDR3 length equals 14 residues. CDR3 amino acids: CASSWTGEDYGYTF. CDR3 nucleotides: TGTGCCAGCAGCTGGACAGGGGAGGACTACGGCTACACCTTC.

CDR3 loop: CASSERYYEQYF. CDR3 sequence (DNA): TGTGCCAGCAGTGAGAGGTACTACGAGCAGTACTTC. The rearrangement links TRBV2 to TRBJ2-7, with unresolved D. V dropped 3 bases and J dropped 3 bases, with 6 bases sitting between them. The CDR3 has 12 amino acids. Looked up from germline, CDR1 is SNHLY and CDR2 is FYNNEI.

The chain links TRBV27 to TRBJ2-7; 11 bases are shared with TRBD1. This CDR3 has 14 amino acids. The junction had 2 bases not matched to a gene; V was cut back by 5 bases and J by 2 bases. The germline gives CDR1 MNHEY, CDR2 SMNVEV (reference sequence). The CDR3 loop reads CASSRDRGAYEQYF. Here the CDR3 DNA reads TGTGCCAGCAGTCGGGACAGGGGGGCCTACGAGCAGTACTTC.

The chain recombines TRBV5-4 with TRBJ2-7; TRBD2 agrees at 12 bases. The ends lost 1 base at V and 6 bases at J; junction bases unmatched: 14. The CDR3 covers 18 residues. Germline V gene lookup returns CDR1 SGHNT and CDR2 YYREEE (reference sequence). CDR3 coding DNA: TGTGCCAGCAGCTTGTCGCCACTAGCGGGAGGCCCTCGCGGCGAGCAGTACTTC. Amino acid sequence: CASSLSPLAGGPRGEQYF.

The CDR3 loop reads CASSLAYDELPSYNEQFF. The CDR3 DNA reads TGTGCCAGCAGCTTAGCGTACGATGAGCTCCCGTCCTACAATGAGCAGTTCTTC. The rearrangement links TRBV7-6 to TRBJ2-1; D unresolved. Germline values: CDR1 SGHVS, CDR2 FNYEAQ. The CDR3 runs 18 residues. V was shortened by 0 bases and J by 1 base, with 16 bases between the two germline ends.

This chain uses TRBV9 with TRBJ2-3, with 12 bases aligning to TRBD2. V dropped 2 bases and J dropped 4; count of bases not matched to a gene: 2. This CDR3 has 15 amino acids. Germline V gene lookup returns CDR1 SGDLS and CDR2 YYNGEE. CDR3 region: CASSVGTSGPDTQYF. The CDR3, as DNA: TGTGCCAGCAGCGTTGGGACTAGCGGGCCAGATACGCAGTATTTT.

V and J are TRBV6-5 and TRBJ1-1; D is undetermined. CDR1 MNHEY and CDR2 SVGAGI come from the germline V gene. This CDR3 spans 14 amino acids. Trimming took off 4 bases at V and 0 bases at J, with 9 bases between the two ends. The CDR3 DNA sequence: TGTGCCAGCAGTTCTCTTACATTGAACACTGAAGCTTTCTTT. This sequence encodes CASSSLTLNTEAFF.

The chain combines TRBV9 with TRBJ2-1; TRBD2 matches 9 bases. Germline CDR1 reads SGDLS; CDR2 reads YYNGEE. CDR3 size: 20 residues. J lost 0 bases, V lost 0 bases, and 13 bases had no gene match. The CDR3 nucleotides are TGTGCCAGCAGCGTAGAAAGAGGCGGGAGGGCCTTTAGCTCCTACAATGAGCAGTTCTTC. It yields the protein CASSVERGGRAFSSYNEQFF.